These T cell receptor beta chains were read from a single sample in a study of Graves' ophthalmopathy and Graves' hyperthyroidism. Each CDR3 protein gets one entry after TCRdb re-called the multiplex PCR reads with MiXCR. Among hundreds of thousands of distinct CDR3 sequences listed, roughly two fifths were seen once. The sequenced sample was peripheral blood. The receptors here all came from an adult man with Graves' ophthalmopathy. The CDR3 runs from the conserved cysteine through the conserved F or W. Fields, in order: clone size, D gene, J gene, V gene, CDR3 protein, CDR3 DNA. D genes are given only for firm matches. Some rows have no size entry. The others give once, few or many, or a class for an expanded clone.

clone size: many
D gene: TRBD2
J gene: TRBJ2-7
V gene: TRBV20-1
CDR3 protein: CSASMGGGRYEQYF
CDR3 DNA: TGCAGTGCTAGCATGGGGGGAGGGCGATACGAGCAGTACTTC

clone size: many
D gene: TRBD1
J gene: TRBJ1-5
V gene: TRBV19
CDR3 protein: CASSGQGGNQPQHF
CDR3 DNA: TGTGCCAGCAGTGGACAGGGCGGCAATCAGCCCCAGCATTTT

clone size: .
D gene: TRBD1
J gene: TRBJ2-3
V gene: TRBV11-2
CDR3 protein: CASSPLGQGAFNTQYF
CDR3 DNA: TGTGCCAGCAGCCCTCTTGGACAGGGAGCCTTTAATACGCAGTATTTT

clone size: many
D gene: .
J gene: TRBJ1-4
V gene: TRBV9
CDR3 protein: CASSVGGGGEKLFF
CDR3 DNA: TGTGCCAGCAGCGTAGGAGGGGGAGGTGAAAAACTGTTTTTT

clone size: many
D gene: TRBD1
J gene: TRBJ1-4
V gene: TRBV7-2
CDR3 protein: CASSPGTGDEKLFF
CDR3 DNA: TGTGCCAGCAGTCCTGGGACAGGGGACGAAAAACTGTTTTTT

clone size: many
D gene: .
J gene: TRBJ1-1
V gene: TRBV5-1
CDR3 protein: CASRRETANTEAFF
CDR3 DNA: TGCGCCAGCAGGCGAGAGACGGCGAACACTGAAGCTTTCTTT

clone size: .
D gene: TRBD1
J gene: TRBJ2-3
V gene: TRBV2
CDR3 protein: CASSKGTGGDTQYF
CDR3 DNA: TGTGCCAGCAGTAAGGGGACAGGGGGAGATACGCAGTATTTT

clone size: many
D gene: .
J gene: TRBJ2-5
V gene: TRBV6-1
CDR3 protein: CASSEIGVPRETQYF
CDR3 DNA: TGTGCCAGCAGTGAAATCGGGGTTCCCCGAGAGACCCAGTACTTC

clone size: many
D gene: .
J gene: TRBJ2-5
V gene: TRBV12-3/TRBV12-4
CDR3 protein: CASSLFPGTQYF
CDR3 DNA: TGTGCCAGCAGTTTATTTCCGGGGACCCAGTACTTC

clone size: many
D gene: .
J gene: TRBJ2-2
V gene: TRBV10-3
CDR3 protein: CAISESADTGELFF
CDR3 DNA: TGTGCCATCAGTGAGTCGGCAGACACCGGGGAGCTGTTTTTT

clone size: .
D gene: .
J gene: TRBJ2-5
V gene: TRBV7-9
CDR3 protein: CASSLYRTAVQETQYF
CDR3 DNA: TGTGCCAGCAGCTTATACAGGACAGCCGTCCAAGAGACCCAGTACTTC

clone size: .
D gene: .
J gene: TRBJ2-7
V gene: TRBV19
CDR3 protein: CASSPRSRDSSHEQYF
CDR3 DNA: TGTGCCAGCTCACCACGGAGTCGGGATAGCTCACACGAGCAGTACTTC

clone size: many
D gene: .
J gene: TRBJ1-5
V gene: TRBV29-1
CDR3 protein: CSVDSGEGNQPQHF
CDR3 DNA: TGCAGCGTTGATTCAGGGGAGGGCAATCAGCCCCAGCATTTT

clone size: .
D gene: .
J gene: TRBJ1-6
V gene: TRBV25-1
CDR3 protein: CASSQDPGTSSYNSPLHF
CDR3 DNA: TGTGCCAGCAGCCAAGATCCGGGCACGAGCTCCTATAATTCACCCCTCCACTTT

clone size: many
D gene: .
J gene: TRBJ2-7
V gene: TRBV20-1
CDR3 protein: CSARDPAGPSYEQYF
CDR3 DNA: TGCAGTGCTAGAGATCCGGCAGGGCCATCCTACGAGCAGTACTTC

clone size: many
D gene: TRBD2
J gene: TRBJ2-5
V gene: TRBV13
CDR3 protein: CASSPRLAGGLQETQYF
CDR3 DNA: TGTGCCAGCAGCCCCAGACTAGCGGGAGGGCTCCAAGAGACCCAGTACTTC

clone size: .
D gene: .
J gene: TRBJ2-5
V gene: TRBV29-1
CDR3 protein: CSVGHGGETQYF
CDR3 DNA: TGCAGCGTAGGCCACGGGGGAGAGACCCAGTACTTC

clone size: many
D gene: TRBD1
J gene: TRBJ2-5
V gene: TRBV19
CDR3 protein: CASSDGSGQQETQYF
CDR3 DNA: TGTGCCAGTAGTGACGGGTCGGGACAGCAAGAGACCCAGTACTTC

clone size: few
D gene: .
J gene: TRBJ2-7
V gene: TRBV4-1
CDR3 protein: CASSLGRIFYEQYF
CDR3 DNA: TGCGCCAGCAGCCTGGGACGGATATTCTACGAGCAGTACTTC

clone size: .
D gene: TRBD1
J gene: TRBJ2-5
V gene: TRBV2
CDR3 protein: CASRVTGTEALETQYF
CDR3 DNA: TGTGCCAGCAGGGTGACAGGGACGGAGGCGTTGGAGACCCAGTACTTC

clone size: .
D gene: .
J gene: TRBJ1-1
V gene: TRBV6-5
CDR3 protein: CASSYSGLSGVVTEAFF
CDR3 DNA: TGTGCCAGCAGTTACTCGGGCCTCTCAGGGGTTGTCACTGAAGCTTTCTTT

clone size: .
D gene: .
J gene: TRBJ2-6
V gene: TRBV7-9
CDR3 protein: CASSQEGGAGANVLTF
CDR3 DNA: TGTGCCAGCAGCCAAGAAGGAGGGGCTGGGGCCAACGTCCTGACTTTC

clone size: many
D gene: .
J gene: TRBJ2-7
V gene: TRBV29-1
CDR3 protein: CSVVLGYEQYF
CDR3 DNA: TGCAGCGTTGTCCTGGGTTACGAGCAGTACTTC

clone size: .
D gene: TRBD1
J gene: TRBJ1-5
V gene: TRBV10-3
CDR3 protein: CAISGTANQPQHF
CDR3 DNA: TGTGCCATCAGCGGGACAGCCAATCAGCCCCAGCATTTT

clone size: .
D gene: .
J gene: TRBJ2-3
V gene: TRBV7-2
CDR3 protein: CASSLDQDTDTQYF
CDR3 DNA: TGTGCCAGCAGCTTAGATCAGGACACAGATACGCAGTATTTT

clone size: many
D gene: .
J gene: TRBJ1-1
V gene: TRBV11-2
CDR3 protein: CASQRSPNTEAFF
CDR3 DNA: TGTGCCAGCCAGAGATCCCCGAACACTGAAGCTTTCTTT

clone size: many
D gene: TRBD1
J gene: TRBJ1-6
V gene: TRBV4-2
CDR3 protein: CASSRQLTTGRSYNSPLHF
CDR3 DNA: TGTGCCAGCAGCCGCCAATTGACGACAGGGCGGTCCTATAATTCACCCCTCCACTTT

clone size: .
D gene: .
J gene: TRBJ1-1
V gene: TRBV29-1
CDR3 protein: CSLATEAFF
CDR3 DNA: TGCAGCTTAGCCACTGAAGCTTTCTTT

clone size: once
D gene: .
J gene: TRBJ2-7
V gene: TRBV29-1
CDR3 protein: CSLGPRDIYEQYF
CDR3 DNA: TGCAGTCTTGGACCCCGAGATATCTACGAGCAGTACTTC

clone size: many
D gene: .
J gene: TRBJ1-1
V gene: TRBV2
CDR3 protein: CASKGERGTEAFF
CDR3 DNA: TGTGCCAGCAAGGGGGAAAGGGGCACTGAAGCTTTCTTT

clone size: .
D gene: TRBD1
J gene: TRBJ1-1
V gene: TRBV5-1
CDR3 protein: CASSPGTGVRDFF
CDR3 DNA: TGCGCCAGCAGTCCGGGGACAGGGGTAAGAGATTTCTTT

clone size: many
D gene: .
J gene: TRBJ1-1
V gene: TRBV7-3
CDR3 protein: CASSLGLGTEAFF
CDR3 DNA: TGTGCCAGCAGCCTGGGACTGGGCACTGAAGCTTTCTTT

clone size: few
D gene: TRBD1
J gene: TRBJ2-7
V gene: TRBV7-9
CDR3 protein: CASSLGWGQGKYEQYF
CDR3 DNA: TGTGCCAGCAGCTTAGGTTGGGGACAGGGGAAATACGAGCAGTACTTC

clone size: many
D gene: .
J gene: TRBJ2-5
V gene: TRBV29-1
CDR3 protein: CSVGPRETQYF
CDR3 DNA: TGCAGCGTTGGCCCTCGGGAGACCCAGTACTTC

clone size: many
D gene: .
J gene: TRBJ1-1
V gene: TRBV10-3
CDR3 protein: CAIRNRTGLSTEAFF
CDR3 DNA: TGTGCCATCAGGAATAGGACGGGATTAAGCACTGAAGCTTTCTTT

clone size: .
D gene: .
J gene: TRBJ2-7
V gene: TRBV29-1
CDR3 protein: CSTREGAVEQYF
CDR3 DNA: TGCAGCACCCGGGAGGGGGCGGTCGAGCAGTACTTC

clone size: few
D gene: .
J gene: TRBJ1-5
V gene: TRBV18
CDR3 protein: CASSDQGSNQPQHF
CDR3 DNA: TGTGCCAGCTCAGATCAGGGAAGCAATCAGCCCCAGCATTTT

clone size: .
D gene: .
J gene: TRBJ1-2
V gene: TRBV7-9
CDR3 protein: CASSFGLLRGNTF
CDR3 DNA: TGTGCCAGCAGCTTCGGCCTTCTAAGGGGAAACACCTTC

clone size: many
D gene: TRBD1
J gene: TRBJ1-4
V gene: TRBV15
CDR3 protein: CATSRATGVPNEKLFF
CDR3 DNA: TGTGCCACCAGCAGAGCTACAGGGGTCCCTAATGAAAAACTGTTTTTT

clone size: .
D gene: .
J gene: TRBJ2-2
V gene: TRBV5-1
CDR3 protein: CASSPNHPGELFF
CDR3 DNA: TGCGCCAGCAGCCCCAATCACCCAGGGGAGCTGTTTTTT

clone size: .
D gene: TRBD1
J gene: TRBJ1-1
V gene: TRBV29-1
CDR3 protein: CSVRTGVGTEAFF
CDR3 DNA: TGCAGCGTCAGGACAGGGGTAGGGACTGAAGCTTTCTTT

clone size: .
D gene: .
J gene: TRBJ1-1
V gene: TRBV7-9
CDR3 protein: CASRKKVGQGFYGTEAFF
CDR3 DNA: TGTGCCAGCAGGAAAAAGGTGGGGCAGGGGTTTTACGGTACTGAAGCTTTCTTT

clone size: .
D gene: TRBD1
J gene: TRBJ1-1
V gene: TRBV19
CDR3 protein: CAWTRDRGARLNTEAFF
CDR3 DNA: TGTGCCTGGACGAGAGACAGGGGCGCCCGATTGAACACTGAAGCTTTCTTT

clone size: few
D gene: .
J gene: TRBJ1-4
V gene: TRBV19
CDR3 protein: CASRSRVQGEKLFF
CDR3 DNA: TGTGCCAGTAGATCCAGGGTTCAGGGCGAAAAACTGTTTTTT

clone size: .
D gene: TRBD1
J gene: TRBJ2-6
V gene: TRBV9
CDR3 protein: CASSVGTGSGANVLTF
CDR3 DNA: TGTGCCAGCAGCGTCGGGACAGGGTCTGGGGCCAACGTCCTGACTTTC

clone size: .
D gene: TRBD2
J gene: TRBJ2-7
V gene: TRBV7-9
CDR3 protein: CASSQGTSDTGEQYF
CDR3 DNA: TGTGCCAGCAGCCAAGGGACTAGCGACACCGGGGAGCAGTACTTC

clone size: few
D gene: TRBD2
J gene: TRBJ2-5
V gene: TRBV5-1
CDR3 protein: CASSSAGTSGGETQYF
CDR3 DNA: TGCGCCAGCAGCTCCGCCGGGACTAGCGGGGGAGAGACCCAGTACTTC